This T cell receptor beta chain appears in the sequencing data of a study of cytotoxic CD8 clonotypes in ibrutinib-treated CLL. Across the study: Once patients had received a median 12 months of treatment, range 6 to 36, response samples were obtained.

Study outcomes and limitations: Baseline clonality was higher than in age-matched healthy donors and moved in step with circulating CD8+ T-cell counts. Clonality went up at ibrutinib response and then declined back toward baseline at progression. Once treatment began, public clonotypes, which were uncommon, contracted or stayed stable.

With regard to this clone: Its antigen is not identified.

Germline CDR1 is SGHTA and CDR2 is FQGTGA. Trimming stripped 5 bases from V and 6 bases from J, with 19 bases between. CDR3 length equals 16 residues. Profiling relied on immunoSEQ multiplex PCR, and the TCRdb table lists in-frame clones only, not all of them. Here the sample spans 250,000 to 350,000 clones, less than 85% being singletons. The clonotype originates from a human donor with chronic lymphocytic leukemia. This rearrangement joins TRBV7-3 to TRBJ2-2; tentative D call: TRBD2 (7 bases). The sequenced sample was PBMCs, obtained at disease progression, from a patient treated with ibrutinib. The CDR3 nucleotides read TGTGCCAGCAGCCTAGGGGGAGGGAGTGCTGCCGGGGAGCTGTTTTTT. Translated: CASSLGGGSAAGELFF.